This T cell receptor (beta chain) was retrieved from a study of patients and donors after allogeneic stem cell transplantation (dated by TCRdb to the early 2020s). The CDR3, from cysteine to phenylalanine, totals 15 residues. Only CDR3 DNA remains: 45 bases, in frame from the first base. The germline V gene specifies SGHTA as CDR1 and FQGNSA as CDR2. From V the trimming removes 2 bases and from J it removes 7 bases, while the gene matches leave 6 bases of the junction unaccounted for. As for this clonotype: Its recognized antigen is unknown. Base qualities are not recorded, but no much larger clone differs from it by a single base.

The method behind the library was RT-PCR. TCRdb shows the sequencer as NextSeq 550. TCRdb handled the public reads itself, with Q25 trimming in fastp and clone calling in MiXCR, and kept productive beta chains. Rows are combined by CDR3 protein, so each entry shows the most common genes and DNA. Present in this sample are 100,000 to 130,000 distinct CDR3 sequences, 35% of which were seen just once. The top ten hold under 30% of the sample. This clonotype originated in a human donor who was either an allogeneic HSCT recipient or a stem cell or donor lymphocyte infusion donor (not recorded which). It is not recorded whose cells these are; they may come from a transplant donor. The chain is encoded by TRBV7-2 joined to TRBJ1-5; 9 central nucleotides agree with TRBD1. The sample comprised blood, either unsorted or a sorted T cell fraction (not recorded which). The CDR3 amino acid sequence is: CASSLRTGVGQPQHF. The DNA sequence is TGTGCCAGCAGCTTAAGGACAGGGGTTGGGCAGCCCCAGCATTTT.